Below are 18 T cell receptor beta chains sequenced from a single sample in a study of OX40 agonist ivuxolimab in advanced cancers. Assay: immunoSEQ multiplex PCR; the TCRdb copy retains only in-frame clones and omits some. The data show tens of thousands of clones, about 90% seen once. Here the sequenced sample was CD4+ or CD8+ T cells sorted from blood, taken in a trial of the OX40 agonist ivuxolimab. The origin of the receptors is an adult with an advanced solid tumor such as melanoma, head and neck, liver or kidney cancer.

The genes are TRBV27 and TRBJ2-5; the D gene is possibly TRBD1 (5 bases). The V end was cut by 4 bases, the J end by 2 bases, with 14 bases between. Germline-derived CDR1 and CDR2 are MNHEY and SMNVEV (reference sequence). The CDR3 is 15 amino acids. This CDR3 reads CASSWALGAQETQYF. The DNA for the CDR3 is TGTGCCAGCAGTTGGGCGTTAGGGGCTCAAGAGACCCAGTACTTC.

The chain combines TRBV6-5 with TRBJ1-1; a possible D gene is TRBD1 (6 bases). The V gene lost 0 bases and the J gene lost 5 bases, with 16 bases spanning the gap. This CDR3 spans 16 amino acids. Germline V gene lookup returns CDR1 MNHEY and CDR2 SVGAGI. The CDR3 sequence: CASSYSRVQGGTEAFF. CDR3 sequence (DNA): TGTGCCAGCAGTTACTCAAGGGTACAGGGAGGGACTGAAGCTTTCTTT.

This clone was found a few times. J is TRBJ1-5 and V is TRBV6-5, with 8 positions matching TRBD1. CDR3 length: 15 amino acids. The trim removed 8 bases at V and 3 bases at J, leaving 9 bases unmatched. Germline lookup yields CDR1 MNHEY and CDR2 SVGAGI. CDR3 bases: TGTGCCAGCGGCGGACAGGGTTTAAACAATCAGCCCCAGCATTTT. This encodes CASGGQGLNNQPQHF.

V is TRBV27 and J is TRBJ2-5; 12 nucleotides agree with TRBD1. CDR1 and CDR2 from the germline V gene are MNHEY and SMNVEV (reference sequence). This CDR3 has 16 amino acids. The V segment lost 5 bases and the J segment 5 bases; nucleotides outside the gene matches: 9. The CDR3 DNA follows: TGTGCCAGCAGTGACCCCGGGACAGGGGGCTTCGAGACCCAGTACTTC. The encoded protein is CASSDPGTGGFETQYF.

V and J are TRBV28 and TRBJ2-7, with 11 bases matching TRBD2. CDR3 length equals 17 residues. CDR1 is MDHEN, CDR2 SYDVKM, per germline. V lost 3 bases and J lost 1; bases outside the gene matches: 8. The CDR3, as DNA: TGTGCCAGCAGTTTCGAAACTAGCGGGAGTTCATCCTACGAGCAGTACTTC. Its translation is CASSFETSGSSSYEQYF.

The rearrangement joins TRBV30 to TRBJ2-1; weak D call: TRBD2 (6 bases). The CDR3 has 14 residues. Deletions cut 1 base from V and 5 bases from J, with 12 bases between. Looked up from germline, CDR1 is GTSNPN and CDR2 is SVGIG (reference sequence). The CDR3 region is CAWSDGRGDNEQFF. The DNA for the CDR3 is TGTGCCTGGAGTGACGGGAGAGGGGACAATGAGCAGTTCTTC.

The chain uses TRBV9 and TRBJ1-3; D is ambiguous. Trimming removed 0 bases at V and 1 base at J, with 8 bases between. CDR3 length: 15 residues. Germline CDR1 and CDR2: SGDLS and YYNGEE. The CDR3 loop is CASSVESGSGNTIYF. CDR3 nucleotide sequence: TGTGCCAGCAGCGTAGAGTCGGGGTCTGGAAACACCATATATTTT.

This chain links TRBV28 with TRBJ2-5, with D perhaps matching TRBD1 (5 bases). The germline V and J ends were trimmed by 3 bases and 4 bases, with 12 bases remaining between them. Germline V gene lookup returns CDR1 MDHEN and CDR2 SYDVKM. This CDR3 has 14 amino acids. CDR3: CASSFLTGTETQYF. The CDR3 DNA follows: TGTGCCAGCAGTTTTCTAACAGGAACAGAGACCCAGTACTTC.

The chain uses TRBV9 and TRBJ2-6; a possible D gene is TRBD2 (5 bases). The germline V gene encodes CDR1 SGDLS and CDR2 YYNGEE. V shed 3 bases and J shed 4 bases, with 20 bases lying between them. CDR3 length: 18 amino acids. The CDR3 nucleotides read TGTGCCAGCAGCGGAATCACTAGGACCGCGCCCGGGGCCAACGTCCTGACTTTC. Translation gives CASSGITRTAPGANVLTF.

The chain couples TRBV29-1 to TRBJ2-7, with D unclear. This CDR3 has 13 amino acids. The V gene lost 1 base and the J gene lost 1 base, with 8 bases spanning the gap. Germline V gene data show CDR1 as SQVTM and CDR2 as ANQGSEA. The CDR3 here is CSVEAPVSYEQYF. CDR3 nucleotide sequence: TGCAGCGTTGAAGCTCCCGTTTCCTACGAGCAGTACTTC.

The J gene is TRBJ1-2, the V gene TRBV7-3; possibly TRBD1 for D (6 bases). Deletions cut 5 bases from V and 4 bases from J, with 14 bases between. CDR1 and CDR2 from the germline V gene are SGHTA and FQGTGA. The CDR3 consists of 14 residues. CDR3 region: CASSQDSSGYGYTF. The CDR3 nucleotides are TGTGCCAGCAGCCAGGACAGCTCTGGCTATGGCTACACCTTC. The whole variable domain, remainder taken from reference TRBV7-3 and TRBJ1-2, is GAGVSQTPSNKVTEKGKYVELRCDPISGHTALYWYRQSLGQGPEFLIYFQGTGAADDSGLPNDRFFAVRPEGSVSTLKIQRTERGDSAVYLCASSQDSSGYGYTFGSGTRLTVV.

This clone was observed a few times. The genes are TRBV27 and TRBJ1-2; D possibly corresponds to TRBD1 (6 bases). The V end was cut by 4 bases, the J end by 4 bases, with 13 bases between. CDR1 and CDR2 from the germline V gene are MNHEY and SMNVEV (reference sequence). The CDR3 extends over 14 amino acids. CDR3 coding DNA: TGTGCCAGCAGTTCCATCGGGGGGCTCTATGGCTACACCTTC. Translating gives CASSSIGGLYGYTF.

CDR3 loop: CASSPNERRILETQYF. CDR3 DNA sequence: TGTGCCAGCAGCCCGAACGAAAGGCGGATTCTAGAGACCCAGTACTTC. The chain is built from TRBV28 and TRBJ2-5; D is unclear. CDR1 is MDHEN and CDR2 is SYDVKM in the germline V gene. This CDR3 contains 16 residues. Trimming took 6 bases from V and 4 from J, leaving 21 bases between them.

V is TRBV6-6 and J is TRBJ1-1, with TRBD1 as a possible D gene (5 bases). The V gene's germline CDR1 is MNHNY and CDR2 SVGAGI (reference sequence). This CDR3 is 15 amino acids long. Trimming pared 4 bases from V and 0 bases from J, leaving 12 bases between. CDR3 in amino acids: CASSSPQGMNTEAFF. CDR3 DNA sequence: TGTGCCAGCAGTTCCCCCCAGGGCATGAACACTGAAGCTTTCTTT.

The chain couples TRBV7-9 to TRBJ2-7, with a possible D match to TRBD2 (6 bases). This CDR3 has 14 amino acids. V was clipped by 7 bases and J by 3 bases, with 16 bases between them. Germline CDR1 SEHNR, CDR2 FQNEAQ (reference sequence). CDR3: CASNSLGGDYEQYF. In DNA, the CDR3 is TGTGCCAGCAACAGCCTCGGGGGTGACTACGAGCAGTACTTC.

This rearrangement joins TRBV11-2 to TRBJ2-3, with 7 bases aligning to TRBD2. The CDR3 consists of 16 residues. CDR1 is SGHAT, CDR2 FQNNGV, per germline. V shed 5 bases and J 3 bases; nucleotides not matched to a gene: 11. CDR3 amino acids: CASSPFSTGGTDTQYF. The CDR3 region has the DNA TGTGCCAGCAGCCCCTTTTCCACGGGGGGAACAGATACGCAGTATTTT.

The CDR3 is CASIPLRAGRTEAFF. The CDR3 bases are TGTGCCAGTATCCCCCTACGGGCAGGGCGGACTGAAGCTTTCTTT. This chain uses TRBV19 with TRBJ1-1; maybe TRBD1 (5 bases). From germline, CDR1 is LNHDA and CDR2 SQIVND (reference sequence). This CDR3 has 15 residues. Trimming took off 7 bases at V and 5 bases at J, with 20 bases between the two ends.

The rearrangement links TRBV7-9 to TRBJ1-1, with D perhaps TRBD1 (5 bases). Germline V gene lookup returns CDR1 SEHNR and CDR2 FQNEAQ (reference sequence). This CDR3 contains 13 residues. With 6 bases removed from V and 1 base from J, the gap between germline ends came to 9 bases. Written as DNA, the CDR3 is TGTGCCAGCAGTCGACAGAGGAACACTGAAGCTTTCTTT. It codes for CASSRQRNTEAFF.